The T cell receptor beta chain under discussion was sequenced for a study of cytomegalovirus exposure and HLA in healthy donors. PCR amplification relied on 60 Vbeta primers (plus 13 Jbeta primers). Profiled with immunoSEQ multiplex PCR; TCRdb holds only in-frame clones, not every one. The sample comprises 150,000 to 200,000 clones, 80% to 85% of which are singletons, and about 2.5% rests with the top ten. Germline-derived CDR1 and CDR2 are SGHRS and YFSETQ. The J segment lost 4 bases and the V segment lost 4 bases, leaving 13 bases of the junction unmatched. The CDR3 has 16 residues. The V and J genes are TRBV5-1 and TRBJ1-2, with 7 bases fitting TRBD1. The TCR comes from a male donor in good health and CMV-seronegative. The sequenced sample consisted of PBMCs. The chain's CDR3 is CASSPGGTVIGYGYTF. The DNA of the CDR3 is TGCGCCAGCAGCCCGGGTGGGACAGTGATAGGCTATGGCTACACCTTC.